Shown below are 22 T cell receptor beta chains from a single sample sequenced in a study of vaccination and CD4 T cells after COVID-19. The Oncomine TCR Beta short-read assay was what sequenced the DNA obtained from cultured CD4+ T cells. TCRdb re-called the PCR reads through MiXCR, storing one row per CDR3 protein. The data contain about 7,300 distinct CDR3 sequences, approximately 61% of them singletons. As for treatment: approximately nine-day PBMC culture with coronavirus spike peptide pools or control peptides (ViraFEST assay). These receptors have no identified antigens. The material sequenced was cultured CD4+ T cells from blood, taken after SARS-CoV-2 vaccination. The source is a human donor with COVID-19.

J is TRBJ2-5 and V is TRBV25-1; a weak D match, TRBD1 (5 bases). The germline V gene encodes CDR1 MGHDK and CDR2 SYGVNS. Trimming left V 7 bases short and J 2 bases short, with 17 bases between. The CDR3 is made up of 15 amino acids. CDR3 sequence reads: CASNIILDSQETQYF. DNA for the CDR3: TGTGCCAGCAACATCATTTTAGACAGTCAAGAGACCCAGTACTTC.

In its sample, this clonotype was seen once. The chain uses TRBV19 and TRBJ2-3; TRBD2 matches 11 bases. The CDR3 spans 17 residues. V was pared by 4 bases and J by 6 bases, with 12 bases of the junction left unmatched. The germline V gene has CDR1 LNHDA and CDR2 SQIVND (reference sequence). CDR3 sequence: CASSTRGIAGGSDTQYF. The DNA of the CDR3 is TGTGCCAGTAGTACCCGCGGCATAGCGGGGGGGTCGGATACGCAGTATTTT.

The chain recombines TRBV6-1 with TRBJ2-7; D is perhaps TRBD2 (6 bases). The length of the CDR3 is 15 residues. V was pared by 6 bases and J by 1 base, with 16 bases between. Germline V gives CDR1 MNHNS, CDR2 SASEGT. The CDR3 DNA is TGTGCCAGCAGAGATTACGGGGGACCTTCCTACGAGCAGTACTTC. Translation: CASRDYGGPSYEQYF.

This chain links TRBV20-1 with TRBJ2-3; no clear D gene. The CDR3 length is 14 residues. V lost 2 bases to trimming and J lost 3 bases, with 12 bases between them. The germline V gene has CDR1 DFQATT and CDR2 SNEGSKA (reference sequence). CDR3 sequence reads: CSARRLEPTDTQYF. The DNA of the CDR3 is TGCAGTGCTAGAAGGCTTGAGCCTACAGATACGCAGTATTTT.

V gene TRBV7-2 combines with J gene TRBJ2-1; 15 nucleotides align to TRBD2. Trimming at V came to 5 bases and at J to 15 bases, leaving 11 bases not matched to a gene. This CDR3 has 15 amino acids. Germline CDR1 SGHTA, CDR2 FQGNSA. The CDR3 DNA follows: TGTGCCAGCAGCCCAGGACTAGCGGGGGGGCGTACTGGGTTCTTC. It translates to CASSPGLAGGRTGFF.

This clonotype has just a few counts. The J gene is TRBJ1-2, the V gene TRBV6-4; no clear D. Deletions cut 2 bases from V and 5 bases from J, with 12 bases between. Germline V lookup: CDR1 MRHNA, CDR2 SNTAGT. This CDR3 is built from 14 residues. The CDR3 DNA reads TGTGCCAGCAGTGACATCCCCGGGAGTTATGGCTACACCTTC. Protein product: CASSDIPGSYGYTF.

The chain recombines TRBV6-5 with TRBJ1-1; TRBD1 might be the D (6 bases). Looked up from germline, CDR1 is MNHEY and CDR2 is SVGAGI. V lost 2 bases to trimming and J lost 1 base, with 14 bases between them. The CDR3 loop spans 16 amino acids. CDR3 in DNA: TGTGCCAGCAGTTACCGATACAGGGAGGGGAACACTGAAGCTTTCTTT. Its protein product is CASSYRYREGNTEAFF.

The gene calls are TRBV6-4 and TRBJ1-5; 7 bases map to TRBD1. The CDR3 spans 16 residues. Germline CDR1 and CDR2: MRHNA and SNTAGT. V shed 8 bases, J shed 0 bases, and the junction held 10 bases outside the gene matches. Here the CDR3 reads CASHRGQSLSNQPQHF. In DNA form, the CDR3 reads TGTGCCAGCCATAGGGGGCAGTCCCTTAGCAATCAGCCCCAGCATTTT.

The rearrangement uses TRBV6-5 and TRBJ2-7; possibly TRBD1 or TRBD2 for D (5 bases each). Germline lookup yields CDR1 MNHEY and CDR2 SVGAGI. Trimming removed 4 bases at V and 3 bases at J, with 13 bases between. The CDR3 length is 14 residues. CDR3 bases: TGTGCCAGCAGTTCTCTGGGGGATGGCTACGAGCAGTACTTC. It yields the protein CASSSLGDGYEQYF.

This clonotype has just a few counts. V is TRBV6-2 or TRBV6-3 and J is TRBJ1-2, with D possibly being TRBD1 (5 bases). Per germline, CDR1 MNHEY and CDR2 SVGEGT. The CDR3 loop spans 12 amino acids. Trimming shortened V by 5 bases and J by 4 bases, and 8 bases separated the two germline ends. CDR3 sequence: CASSDSLYGYTF. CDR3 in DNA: TGTGCCAGCAGTGACAGCCTCTATGGCTACACCTTC.

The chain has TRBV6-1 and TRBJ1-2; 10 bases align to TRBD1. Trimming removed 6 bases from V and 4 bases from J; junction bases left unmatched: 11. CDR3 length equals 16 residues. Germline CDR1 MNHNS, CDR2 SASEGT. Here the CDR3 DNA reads TGTGCCAGCAGACCCGGGACAGGGGATCTAGGCTATGGCTACACCTTC. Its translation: CASRPGTGDLGYGYTF.

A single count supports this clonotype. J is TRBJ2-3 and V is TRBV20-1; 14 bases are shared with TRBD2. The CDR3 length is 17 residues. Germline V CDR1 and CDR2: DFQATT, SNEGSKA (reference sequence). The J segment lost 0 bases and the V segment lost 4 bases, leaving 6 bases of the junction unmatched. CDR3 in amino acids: CSAMTSGGVGSTDTQYF. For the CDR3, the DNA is TGCAGTGCTATGACTAGCGGGGGGGTGGGGAGCACAGATACGCAGTATTTT.

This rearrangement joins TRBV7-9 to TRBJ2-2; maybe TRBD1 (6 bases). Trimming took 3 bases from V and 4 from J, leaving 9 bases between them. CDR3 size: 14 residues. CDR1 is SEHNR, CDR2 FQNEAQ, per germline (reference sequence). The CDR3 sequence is CASSFRGPTGELFF. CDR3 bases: TGTGCCAGCAGCTTCAGGGGACCCACCGGGGAGCTGTTTTTT.

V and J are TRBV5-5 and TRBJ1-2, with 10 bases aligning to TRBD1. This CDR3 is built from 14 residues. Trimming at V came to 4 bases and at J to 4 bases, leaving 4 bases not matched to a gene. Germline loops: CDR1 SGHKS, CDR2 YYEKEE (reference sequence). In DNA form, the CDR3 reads TGTGCCAGCAGCACCCGGGACAGGGGCTATGGCTACACCTTC. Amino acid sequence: CASSTRDRGYGYTF.

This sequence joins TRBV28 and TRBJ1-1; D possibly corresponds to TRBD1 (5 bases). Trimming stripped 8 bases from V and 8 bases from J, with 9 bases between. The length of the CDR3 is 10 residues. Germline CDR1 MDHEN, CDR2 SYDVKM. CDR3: CASGAGEAFF. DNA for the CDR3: TGTGCCAGCGGGGCTGGCGAAGCTTTCTTT.

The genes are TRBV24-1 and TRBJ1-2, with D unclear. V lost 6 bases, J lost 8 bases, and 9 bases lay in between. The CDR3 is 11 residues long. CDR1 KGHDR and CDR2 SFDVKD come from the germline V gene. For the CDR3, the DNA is TGTGCCACCAGTCCCTCGGGAGGCTACACCTTC. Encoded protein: CATSPSGGYTF.

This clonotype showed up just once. CDR3 region: CASRPPGTGIMNTEAFF. CDR3 coding DNA: TGTGCCAGCAGACCCCCAGGGACAGGCATCATGAACACTGAAGCTTTCTTT. This sequence joins TRBV6-2 or TRBV6-3 and TRBJ1-1; 8 bases match TRBD1. The CDR3 totals 17 residues. V shed 6 bases and J 0 bases; nucleotides not matched to a gene: 12. Germline V gene lookup returns CDR1 MNHEY and CDR2 SVGEGT.

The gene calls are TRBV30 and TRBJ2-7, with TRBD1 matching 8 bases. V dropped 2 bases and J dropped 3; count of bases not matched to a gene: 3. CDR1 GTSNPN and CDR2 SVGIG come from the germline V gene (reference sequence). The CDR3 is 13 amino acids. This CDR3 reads CAWSKGQDYEQYF. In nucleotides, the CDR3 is TGTGCCTGGAGTAAGGGACAGGACTACGAGCAGTACTTC. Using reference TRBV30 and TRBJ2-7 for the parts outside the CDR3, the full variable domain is SQTIHQWPATLVQPVGSPLSLECTVEGTSNPNLYWYRQAAGRGLQLLFYSVGIGQISSEVPQNLSASRPQDRQFILSSKKLLLSDSGFYLCAWSKGQDYEQYFGPGTRLTVT.

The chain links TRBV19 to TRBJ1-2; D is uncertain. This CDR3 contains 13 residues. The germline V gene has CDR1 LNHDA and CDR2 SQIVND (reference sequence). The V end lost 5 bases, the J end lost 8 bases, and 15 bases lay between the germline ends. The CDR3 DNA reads TGTGCCAGTAGTCGGACGATCCTTGGGGGCTACACCTTC. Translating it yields CASSRTILGGYTF. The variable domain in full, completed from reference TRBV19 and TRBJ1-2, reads DGGITQSPKYLFRKEGQNVTLSCEQNLNHDAMYWYRQDPGQGLRLIYYSQIVNDFQKGDIAEGYSVSREKKESFPLTVTSAQKNPTAFYLCASSRTILGGYTFGSGTRLTVV.

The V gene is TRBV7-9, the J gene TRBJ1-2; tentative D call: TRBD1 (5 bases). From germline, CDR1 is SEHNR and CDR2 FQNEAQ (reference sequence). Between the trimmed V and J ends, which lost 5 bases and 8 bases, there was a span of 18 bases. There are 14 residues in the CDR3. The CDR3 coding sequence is TGTGCCAGCAGCCCCCGACAGAGCCGTGTGGGCTACACCTTC. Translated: CASSPRQSRVGYTF.

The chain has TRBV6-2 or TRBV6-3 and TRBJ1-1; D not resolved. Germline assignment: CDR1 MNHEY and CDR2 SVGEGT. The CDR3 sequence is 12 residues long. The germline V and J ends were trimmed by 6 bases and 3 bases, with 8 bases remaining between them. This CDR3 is CASSFGDTEAFF. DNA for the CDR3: TGTGCCAGCAGCTTTGGGGACACTGAAGCTTTCTTT.

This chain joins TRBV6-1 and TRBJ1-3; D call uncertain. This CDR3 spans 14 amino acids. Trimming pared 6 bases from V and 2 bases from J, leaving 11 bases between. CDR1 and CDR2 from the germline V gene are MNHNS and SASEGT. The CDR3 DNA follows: TGTGCCAGCAGACGGGGATCAGCTGGAAACACCATATATTTT. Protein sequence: CASRRGSAGNTIYF.